Detailed here is one T cell receptor beta chain. This sample is part of a study of blood T cell repertoires in COVID-19. Study summary: Samples taken during acute and convalescent COVID-19 were collected in the United States, Italy and Spain.

Authors' processing steps: The authors estimated nucleated cell counts from reference gene primer amplification. TCRdb's table, derived via immunoSEQ multiplex PCR, lists solely in-frame clones and lacks some. V, J and clone size reflect that table, while D and trimming were determined from the DNA. The sample has 150,000 to 200,000 clones, about 91% seen once. The receptor was derived from a young woman who had recovered from COVID-19. The sample consisted of PBMCs or T cells enriched from blood (not recorded which).

CDR3 region: CASSGIGQGRGDTEAFF. Written as DNA, the CDR3 is TGTGCCAGCAGTGGGATTGGACAGGGGCGGGGGGACACTGAAGCTTTCTTT. J is TRBJ1-1 and V is TRBV28; 9 nucleotides agree with TRBD1. Per germline, CDR1 MDHEN and CDR2 SYDVKM. The CDR3 sequence is 17 residues long. V lost 5 bases and J lost 3; bases outside the gene matches: 13.